A selection of T cell receptor beta chains follows, all from one sample in a study of read filtering for tumor transcriptome and immune sequencing. TCRdb called the reads again in MiXCR, with one record for every CDR3 protein. The table records about 58,000 distinct CDR3 sequences, roughly an eighth of them present only once. Sequenced sample: a population of CD138-negative cells sorted from bone marrow. These receptors were collected from a donor aged 40 or over with multiple myeloma. CDR3s include the opening cysteine and the closing phenylalanine or tryptophan. Only some rows state a clone size, as once, few, many or a class for expanded clones.

j_call	clone_size	v_call	cdr3_aa
TRBJ2-1	many	TRBV5-1	CASSPRLAGGPNEQFF
TRBJ2-5	many	TRBV29-1	CSVDPQYQETQYF
TRBJ2-2	many	TRBV15	CATSLPSGGHTGELFF
TRBJ2-1	many	TRBV4-1	CASSHTSSSYNEQFF
TRBJ1-5	many	TRBV2	CASTGGDQPQHF
TRBJ2-2	many	TRBV7-3	CASSLMSGVGELFF
TRBJ1-5	many	TRBV20-1	CSARGGLSNQPQHF
TRBJ2-5	few	TRBV5-1	CASSLVAGPQETQYF
TRBJ2-7	many	TRBV2	CASRDRSYEQYF
TRBJ1-2	NA	TRBV5-1	CASSLRRHNGYTF
TRBJ2-7	many	TRBV20-1	CSSGGKTAYEQYF
TRBJ2-2	NA	TRBV7-9	CASSPTSFVFGELFF
TRBJ2-5	NA	TRBV3-1	CASSPRDGGRQETQYF
TRBJ1-5	many	TRBV4-1	CASSQDRTGWNQPQHF
TRBJ2-2	few	TRBV6-5	CASSYPDRTNTGELFF
TRBJ1-1	many	TRBV2	CASRINREGEAFF
TRBJ2-3	many	TRBV20-1	CSAGGPTDTQYF
TRBJ2-7	many	TRBV2	CASKGTGGSYEQYF
TRBJ1-1	many	TRBV29-1	CSVRRTGGDEAFF
TRBJ2-7	many	TRBV20-1	CSASRSSGGTYEQYF
TRBJ2-3	many	TRBV10-3	CAISEGGVADTQYF
TRBJ1-5	NA	TRBV30	CAWSTQAGRANQPQHF
TRBJ2-1	many	TRBV29-1	CSVPTASGGYNEQFF
TRBJ2-5	many	TRBV5-4	CASSSQDQETQYF
TRBJ1-1	many	TRBV11-2	CASSLRTGPNTEAFF
TRBJ2-7	many	TRBV5-4	CASSLAGTGFEQYF